This T cell receptor beta chain was captured in a study of tumor and adjacent non-tumor tissue in lung cancer. The library came from three nested PCR rounds adapted from ARM-PCR protocols. TCRdb recomputed calls from the multiplex PCR reads with MiXCR, one row per CDR3 protein. Among under 250,000 distinct CDR3 sequences listed, 71% were seen once. The template was RNA from unsorted bulk tissue. This clonotype turned up a few times. V was shortened by 0 bases and J by 6 bases, with 4 bases between the two germline ends. The CDR3 contains 12 residues. In germline, CDR1 is WSHSY, CDR2 SAAADI. Specimen: lung tumor tissue. V is TRBV10-2 and J is TRBJ2-3; D is unresolved. The sequence derives from a man in his 60s with non-small cell lung cancer. CDR3 region: CASSESGDTQYF. CDR3 sequence (DNA): TGCGCCAGCAGTGAGTCCGGGGATACGCAGTATTTT.